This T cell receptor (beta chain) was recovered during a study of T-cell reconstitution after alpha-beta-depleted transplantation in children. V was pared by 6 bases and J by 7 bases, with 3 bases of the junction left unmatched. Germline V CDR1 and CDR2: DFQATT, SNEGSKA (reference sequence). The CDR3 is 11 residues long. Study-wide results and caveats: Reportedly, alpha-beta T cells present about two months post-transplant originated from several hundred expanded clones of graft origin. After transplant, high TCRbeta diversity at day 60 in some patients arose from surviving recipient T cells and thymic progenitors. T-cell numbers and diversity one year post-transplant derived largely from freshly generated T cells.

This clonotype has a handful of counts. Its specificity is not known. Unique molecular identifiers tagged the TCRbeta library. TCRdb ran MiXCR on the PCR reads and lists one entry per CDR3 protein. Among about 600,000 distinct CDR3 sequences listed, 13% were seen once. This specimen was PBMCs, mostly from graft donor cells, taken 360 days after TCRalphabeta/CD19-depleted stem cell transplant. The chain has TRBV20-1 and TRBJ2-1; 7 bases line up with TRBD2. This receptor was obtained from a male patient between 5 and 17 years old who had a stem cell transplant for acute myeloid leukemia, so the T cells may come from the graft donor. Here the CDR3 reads CSAEGLNEQFF. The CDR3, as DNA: TGCAGTGCCGAGGGACTAAATGAGCAGTTCTTC.